The sequence of this TCR beta chain was determined in a study of T cells in Graves' hyperthyroidism and ophthalmopathy. The study, taken as a whole, reports: Separation of ophthalmopathy from stable hyperthyroidism was achieved by a 13 V-J model.

In the case of this clonotype: Its antigen is unidentified.

No progression to ophthalmopathy during 18 months of follow-up defined stable disease. Amplification of TCR beta CDR3 regions used RNA as the template. HTBI primers were the set used in a first-round RT-PCR of the TCR CDR3. One entry per CDR3 protein, called by TCRdb with MiXCR from the multiplex PCR reads. The table lists roughly 840,000 distinct CDR3 sequences, roughly 40% of them singletons. The CDR3 spans 14 residues. The ends were cut back, 6 bases at V and 5 bases at J, with 17 bases in the middle. Germline CDR1 is MGHDK and CDR2 is SYGVNS. The sample was blood. The chain recombines TRBV25-1 with TRBJ2-7, with a tentative D call TRBD1 (5 bases). The source of this sequence is a young man with Graves' hyperthyroidism. CDR3 in DNA: TGTGCCAGCAGCGTCCGTCAGGGCCTCGACGAGCAGTACTTC. Its protein product is CASSVRQGLDEQYF.